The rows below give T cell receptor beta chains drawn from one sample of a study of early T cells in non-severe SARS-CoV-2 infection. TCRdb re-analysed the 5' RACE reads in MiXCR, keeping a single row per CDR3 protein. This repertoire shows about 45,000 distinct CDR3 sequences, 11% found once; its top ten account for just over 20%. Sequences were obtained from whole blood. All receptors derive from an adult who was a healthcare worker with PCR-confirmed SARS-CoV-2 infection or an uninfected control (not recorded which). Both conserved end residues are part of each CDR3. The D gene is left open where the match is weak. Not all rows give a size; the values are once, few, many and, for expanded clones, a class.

CDR3aa: CASSGLRDRGRDIQYF
CDR3nt: TGTGCCAGCAGCGGTCTCCGGGACAGGGGCAGGGACATTCAGTACTTC
j_gene: TRBJ2-4
d_gene: TRBD1
v_gene: TRBV13
abundance: many

CDR3aa: CASSLGGLADQETQYF
CDR3nt: TGTGCCAGCAGTTTAGGAGGACTAGCTGATCAAGAGACCCAGTACTTC
j_gene: TRBJ2-5
d_gene: TRBD2
v_gene: TRBV12-3/TRBV12-4
abundance: many

CDR3aa: CAISESGGRYQPQHF
CDR3nt: TGTGCCATCAGTGAGTCCGGGGGGAGGTATCAGCCCCAGCATTTT
j_gene: TRBJ1-5
d_gene: NA
v_gene: TRBV10-3
abundance: many

CDR3aa: CAISESGQGSIEQFF
CDR3nt: TGTGCCATCAGTGAGTCGGGGCAGGGCAGTATTGAGCAGTTCTTC
j_gene: TRBJ2-1
d_gene: NA
v_gene: TRBV10-3
abundance: NA

CDR3aa: CASSYGQLYEQYF
CDR3nt: TGTGCCAGCAGCTACGGACAGCTCTACGAGCAGTACTTC
j_gene: TRBJ2-7
d_gene: NA
v_gene: TRBV7-9
abundance: many

CDR3aa: CSAGSGIGMEYF
CDR3nt: TGCAGCGCCGGAAGCGGGATAGGGATGGAGTACTTC
j_gene: TRBJ2-4
d_gene: TRBD2
v_gene: TRBV29-1
abundance: NA

CDR3aa: CSAQPGGIFPVRNTIYF
CDR3nt: TGCAGTGCTCAACCCGGGGGCATTTTTCCCGTTCGAAACACCATATATTTT
j_gene: TRBJ1-3
d_gene: NA
v_gene: TRBV20-1
abundance: many

CDR3aa: CASSQTSGRRHNEQFF
CDR3nt: TGTGCCAGCAGTCAGACTAGCGGGAGGCGCCACAATGAGCAGTTCTTC
j_gene: TRBJ2-1
d_gene: TRBD2
v_gene: TRBV28
abundance: few

CDR3aa: CASTLARTSGSNYEQFF
CDR3nt: TGTGCCAGCACTTTAGCGAGGACTAGCGGGAGCAACTATGAGCAGTTCTTC
j_gene: TRBJ2-1
d_gene: TRBD2
v_gene: TRBV27
abundance: many

CDR3aa: CASIVYGGMTEAFF
CDR3nt: TGTGCCAGCATAGTTTATGGGGGGATGACTGAAGCTTTCTTT
j_gene: TRBJ1-1
d_gene: NA
v_gene: TRBV2
abundance: NA

CDR3aa: CSVEVGGTSGIYEQFF
CDR3nt: TGCAGCGTTGAGGTCGGCGGGACTAGCGGGATCTATGAGCAGTTCTTC
j_gene: TRBJ2-1
d_gene: TRBD2
v_gene: TRBV29-1
abundance: many

CDR3aa: CASSLDTGRRVAEVFF
CDR3nt: TGTGCCAGCAGCTTAGATACAGGGCGGCGGGTCGCTGAAGTTTTCTTT
j_gene: TRBJ1-1
d_gene: NA
v_gene: TRBV13
abundance: few

CDR3aa: CASSARTSGSTDTQYF
CDR3nt: TGTGCCAGCAGTGCGAGGACTAGCGGGAGCACAGATACGCAGTATTTT
j_gene: TRBJ2-3
d_gene: TRBD2
v_gene: TRBV6-4
abundance: many

CDR3aa: CASGLVGFSVGSSYNEQFF
CDR3nt: TGTGCTAGTGGTTTGGTAGGGTTTAGCGTAGGGAGCTCCTACAATGAGCAGTTCTTC
j_gene: TRBJ2-1
d_gene: NA
v_gene: TRBV12-5
abundance: NA

CDR3aa: CASSVGQNTEAFF
CDR3nt: TGTGCCAGCAGTGTGGGACAGAACACTGAAGCTTTCTTT
j_gene: TRBJ1-1
d_gene: NA
v_gene: TRBV2
abundance: NA

CDR3aa: CSAKTRGAPTSGSAMGETQYF
CDR3nt: TGCAGTGCTAAAACTCGTGGGGCCCCGACTAGCGGGAGCGCGATGGGGGAGACCCAGTACTTC
j_gene: TRBJ2-5
d_gene: TRBD2
v_gene: TRBV20-1
abundance: NA

CDR3aa: CASSLQGFVGNTEAFF
CDR3nt: TGCGCCAGCAGCTTGCAGGGATTCGTAGGGAACACTGAAGCTTTCTTT
j_gene: TRBJ1-1
d_gene: NA
v_gene: TRBV5-1
abundance: few

CDR3aa: CASSQGGGRSRGYEQFF
CDR3nt: TGTGCCAGCAGCCAGGGTGGGGGGAGGAGTAGGGGCTATGAGCAGTTCTTC
j_gene: TRBJ2-1
d_gene: NA
v_gene: TRBV4-2
abundance: NA

CDR3aa: CASKLAGGVGELFF
CDR3nt: TGTGCCAGCAAGCTAGCGGGAGGGGTCGGGGAGCTGTTTTTT
j_gene: TRBJ2-2
d_gene: TRBD2
v_gene: TRBV6-5
abundance: many

CDR3aa: CASSLGLVLREAFF
CDR3nt: TGTGCCAGCAGCTTAGGGCTGGTACTCCGTGAAGCTTTCTTT
j_gene: TRBJ1-1
d_gene: NA
v_gene: TRBV7-8
abundance: few

CDR3aa: CASIGSRGDTQYF
CDR3nt: TGTGCCAGTATAGGGTCCCGTGGAGATACGCAGTATTTT
j_gene: TRBJ2-3
d_gene: NA
v_gene: TRBV19
abundance: many

CDR3aa: CASSYSGDYHEQYF
CDR3nt: TGTGCCAGCAGTTACTCCGGGGACTACCACGAGCAGTACTTC
j_gene: TRBJ2-7
d_gene: TRBD2
v_gene: TRBV6-2/TRBV6-3
abundance: many

CDR3aa: CASSLHSIQEKLFF
CDR3nt: TGTGCCAGCAGTTTGCACAGCATACAGGAAAAACTGTTTTTT
j_gene: TRBJ1-4
d_gene: NA
v_gene: TRBV28
abundance: few

CDR3aa: CASSVTSGNTGELFF
CDR3nt: TGCGCCAGCAGCGTTACTAGCGGGAACACCGGGGAGCTGTTTTTT
j_gene: TRBJ2-2
d_gene: TRBD2
v_gene: TRBV5-1
abundance: many

CDR3aa: CSARDLGGGPDTQYF
CDR3nt: TGCAGTGCTAGAGATCTTGGGGGAGGGCCAGATACGCAGTATTTT
j_gene: TRBJ2-3
d_gene: TRBD2
v_gene: TRBV20-1
abundance: many

CDR3aa: CASSFGIGRHNEQFF
CDR3nt: TGTGCCAGCAGCTTCGGGATAGGGCGTCACAATGAGCAGTTCTTC
j_gene: TRBJ2-1
d_gene: NA
v_gene: TRBV7-3
abundance: many

CDR3aa: CASSLAPTFGELFF
CDR3nt: TGTGCTAGCAGCTTAGCACCAACCTTCGGGGAGCTGTTTTTT
j_gene: TRBJ2-2
d_gene: NA
v_gene: TRBV7-7
abundance: many

CDR3aa: CASSSLTSGSSYNEQFF
CDR3nt: TGTGCCAGCAGTTCCCTAACTAGCGGGAGTTCCTACAATGAGCAGTTCTTC
j_gene: TRBJ2-1
d_gene: TRBD2
v_gene: TRBV27
abundance: NA

CDR3aa: CASSTGNSNQPQHF
CDR3nt: TGTGCCAGTAGTACAGGAAATAGCAATCAGCCCCAGCATTTT
j_gene: TRBJ1-5
d_gene: NA
v_gene: TRBV19
abundance: many

CDR3aa: CASSLFGPEQPQHF
CDR3nt: TGTGCCAGCAGTTTATTCGGGCCCGAACAGCCCCAGCATTTT
j_gene: TRBJ1-5
d_gene: NA
v_gene: TRBV28
abundance: NA

CDR3aa: CASSLWSLSSYNEQFF
CDR3nt: TGTGCCAGCAGCTTATGGTCGCTATCCTCCTACAATGAGCAGTTCTTC
j_gene: TRBJ2-1
d_gene: NA
v_gene: TRBV7-9
abundance: many

CDR3aa: CASSFPAGASYEQYF
CDR3nt: TGTGCCAGCAGCTTTCCGGCGGGAGCATCCTACGAGCAGTACTTC
j_gene: TRBJ2-7
d_gene: TRBD2
v_gene: TRBV11-2
abundance: many

CDR3aa: CASSLQREGYNEQFF
CDR3nt: TGTGCCAGCAGTTTGCAGCGGGAGGGATACAATGAGCAGTTCTTC
j_gene: TRBJ2-1
d_gene: TRBD2
v_gene: TRBV28
abundance: NA

CDR3aa: CASSPMRSFRYEQYF
CDR3nt: TGTGCCAGCAGTCCGATGAGATCCTTCCGCTACGAGCAGTACTTC
j_gene: TRBJ2-7
d_gene: NA
v_gene: TRBV5-5
abundance: many

CDR3aa: CASSPQTGAVNTEAFF
CDR3nt: TGTGCCAGCAGTCCTCAGACGGGGGCCGTGAACACTGAAGCTTTCTTT
j_gene: TRBJ1-1
d_gene: NA
v_gene: TRBV12-3/TRBV12-4
abundance: NA

CDR3aa: CASSQDLAGVQPQHF
CDR3nt: TGTGCCAGCAGCCAAGATCTTGCAGGGGTTCAGCCCCAGCATTTT
j_gene: TRBJ1-5
d_gene: NA
v_gene: TRBV4-2
abundance: many

CDR3aa: CASSQGKLAAGEQYF
CDR3nt: TGTGCCAGCAGCCAAGGTAAACTAGCGGCGGGTGAGCAGTACTTC
j_gene: TRBJ2-7
d_gene: TRBD2
v_gene: TRBV3-1
abundance: many

CDR3aa: CASTDRGDGYTF
CDR3nt: TGTGCCAGTACCGACAGGGGGGATGGCTACACCTTC
j_gene: TRBJ1-2
d_gene: TRBD1
v_gene: TRBV19
abundance: few

CDR3aa: CASSLNFRNEQFF
CDR3nt: TGTGCCAGCAGCTTGAATTTTAGGAATGAGCAGTTCTTC
j_gene: TRBJ2-1
d_gene: NA
v_gene: TRBV7-2
abundance: medium-sized